A selection of T cell receptor beta chains follows, all from one sample in a study of blood T cell repertoires in COVID-19. Measured with immunoSEQ multiplex PCR; TCRdb has only the in-frame clones, and not every one. This table has roughly 150,000 clones, about 88% appearing once. Material: peripheral blood. These TCRs come from a human donor in a cohort sampled during active COVID-19. CDR3s include the opening cysteine and the closing phenylalanine or tryptophan. The order of the fields is V gene, clone size, J gene, CDR3 protein. A clone size is listed for some rows: how often the clone was seen (once, few, many), or a class if it is expanded.

V: TRBV27; size: NA; J: TRBJ2-7; CDR3: CASSLEASSYEQYF
V: TRBV5-1; size: NA; J: TRBJ1-1; CDR3: CASSLQTTNTEAFF
V: TRBV19; size: NA; J: TRBJ2-3; CDR3: CASSIATSTVTDTQYF
V: TRBV19; size: NA; J: TRBJ2-1; CDR3: CASSIPTRARHNEQFF
V: TRBV30; size: NA; J: TRBJ1-5; CDR3: CAWSRRGGGNQPQHF
V: TRBV30; size: once; J: TRBJ1-2; CDR3: CAWITGADGYTF
V: TRBV10-3; size: NA; J: TRBJ2-3; CDR3: CAIATGNPDTQYF
V: TRBV28; size: NA; J: TRBJ2-5; CDR3: CASRPAGTGGETQYF
V: TRBV3-1/TRBV3-2; size: NA; J: TRBJ2-3; CDR3: CASSLGLAGVGTDTQYF
V: TRBV3-1/TRBV3-2; size: NA; J: TRBJ2-1; CDR3: CASSYSGLDNEQFF
V: TRBV5-1; size: NA; J: TRBJ2-7; CDR3: CASSLLPRTATEQYF
V: TRBV3-1/TRBV3-2; size: once; J: TRBJ1-5; CDR3: CASSQDRVNQPQHF
V: TRBV20-1; size: few; J: TRBJ2-5; CDR3: CSAIPQETQYF
V: TRBV29-1; size: NA; J: TRBJ1-5; CDR3: CSVQMGRDQPQHF
V: TRBV5-8; size: NA; J: TRBJ2-5; CDR3: CASSLSRETQYF
V: TRBV5-1; size: NA; J: TRBJ2-3; CDR3: CASSFAMGATDTQYF
V: TRBV2; size: NA; J: TRBJ2-5; CDR3: CASSGRWGPYQETQYF
V: TRBV18; size: NA; J: TRBJ1-1; CDR3: CASSPLQENTEAFF
V: TRBV14; size: NA; J: TRBJ2-1; CDR3: CASSIGLAGGLEQFF
V: TRBV3-1/TRBV3-2; size: NA; J: TRBJ1-4; CDR3: CASSQDFRGNEKLFF
V: TRBV3-1/TRBV3-2; size: NA; J: TRBJ1-5; CDR3: CASSPLFLQGSNQPQHF